The 12 T cell receptor beta chains in this list originate from one sample, sequenced in a study of cytomegalovirus exposure and HLA in healthy donors. Primers: 60 Vbeta forward and 13 Jbeta reverse. Generated by immunoSEQ multiplex PCR, the TCRdb table keeps only in-frame clones and is missing some. The sample has approximately 80,000 clones, 74% seen once. The sample consisted of PBMCs. The receptors originated from a man aged 25-45 years in good health and CMV-seropositive.

The V gene is TRBV30, the J gene TRBJ2-7; a possible D gene is TRBD2 (5 bases). This CDR3 has 13 amino acids. The V end was cut by 0 bases, the J end by 5 bases, with 11 bases between. Per the germline V gene, CDR1 is GTSNPN and CDR2 is SVGIG (reference sequence). CDR3 region: CAWSVLGEHEQYF. DNA of the CDR3: TGTGCCTGGAGTGTACTCGGGGAGCACGAGCAGTACTTC.

The J gene is TRBJ1-1, the V gene TRBV9; D not resolved. The V and J ends lost 0 bases and 5 bases respectively, with 8 bases between them. Germline CDR1 reads SGDLS; CDR2 reads YYNGEE. This CDR3 is 13 amino acids long. CDR3 DNA: TGTGCCAGCAGCGTAGGAGGGTATACTGAAGCTTTCTTT. Its protein is CASSVGGYTEAFF.

The V and J genes are TRBV5-4 and TRBJ1-2, with a tentative D call TRBD1 (6 bases). Germline loops: CDR1 SGHNT, CDR2 YYREEE (reference sequence). This CDR3 has 13 amino acids. Trimming left V 4 bases short and J 1 base short, with 8 bases between. The CDR3 DNA follows: TGTGCCAGCAGCGCGGACAGTAACTATGGCTACACCTTC. Translation: CASSADSNYGYTF.

The V and J genes are TRBV30 and TRBJ1-3; D might be TRBD1 (5 bases). In germline, CDR1 is GTSNPN, CDR2 SVGIG (reference sequence). The V and J ends lost 2 bases and 5 bases respectively, with 10 bases between them. This CDR3 region has 13 residues. The CDR3 region has the DNA TGTGCCTGGAGTTCAGGGTCACGAAACACCATATATTTT. This translates into CAWSSGSRNTIYF.

DNA for the CDR3: TGCAGCGTCACCGGACTAGCCGGGAGCTCCTACAATGAGCAGTTCTTC. Encoded protein: CSVTGLAGSSYNEQFF. The chain is built from TRBV29-1 and TRBJ2-1, with 8 bases that match TRBD2. After removal of 6 bases from V and 0 bases from J, the junction contained 10 bases not matched to a gene. The CDR3 is made up of 16 amino acids. Germline lookup yields CDR1 SQVTM and CDR2 ANQGSEA.

The chain couples TRBV5-1 to TRBJ2-5, with D perhaps TRBD2 (5 bases). The germline gives CDR1 SGHRS, CDR2 YFSETQ. The V end lost 2 bases, the J end lost 3 bases, and 11 bases lay between the germline ends. The CDR3 runs to 14 residues. The CDR3 loop reads CASSFEEREETQYF. CDR3 bases: TGCGCCAGCAGCTTCGAGGAGAGGGAAGAGACCCAGTACTTC.

The chain has TRBV5-1 and TRBJ1-2, with 8 bases matching TRBD1. CDR3 length equals 16 residues. Germline lookup yields CDR1 SGHRS and CDR2 YFSETQ. After removal of 1 base from V and 4 bases from J, the junction contained 9 bases not matched to a gene. The CDR3 region is CASSLNQGAPLYGYTF. CDR3 nucleotides: TGCGCCAGCAGCTTGAATCAGGGGGCTCCTCTCTATGGCTACACCTTC.

The chain carries TRBV4-3 and TRBJ2-7, with D possibly TRBD2 on 6 matching bases. Trimming removed 0 bases from V and 3 bases from J, with 15 bases in between. The CDR3 spans 16 residues. From germline, CDR1 is LGHNA and CDR2 YSLEER. The CDR3: CASSQEGPSGGYEQYF. In nucleotides, the CDR3 is TGCGCCAGCAGCCAAGAGGGGCCTTCCGGGGGCTACGAGCAGTACTTC.

The chain is built from TRBV6-5 and TRBJ1-5, with TRBD1 matching 9 bases. The CDR3 has 15 residues. CDR1 MNHEY and CDR2 SVGAGI come from the germline V gene. The ends lost 6 bases at V and 0 bases at J; junction bases unmatched: 3. CDR3 sequence reads: CASSLTGGSNQPQHF. In nucleotides, the CDR3 is TGTGCCAGCAGCCTGACAGGGGGTAGCAATCAGCCCCAGCATTTT.

The chain carries TRBV29-1 and TRBJ1-1, with 8 bases matching TRBD1. The CDR3 contains 14 residues. The ends lost 5 bases at V and 5 bases at J; junction bases unmatched: 10. Per the germline V gene, CDR1 is SQVTM and CDR2 is ANQGSEA. The CDR3 reads CSVWGRGQGTEAFF. As DNA, the CDR3 is TGCAGCGTTTGGGGCAGGGGGCAAGGAACTGAAGCTTTCTTT.

The CDR3 DNA is TGTGCCAGCAGTGAACCACGGGGACTAGCGGGTCAAGAGACCCAGTACTTC. Translated: CASSEPRGLAGQETQYF. The rearrangement links TRBV6-1 to TRBJ2-5; 12 positions agree with TRBD2. This CDR3 contains 17 residues. Trimming cost V 2 bases and J 2 bases; bases outside gene matches: 6. In germline, CDR1 is MNHNS, CDR2 SASEGT.

This clone occurred once. This chain connects TRBV6-1 to TRBJ2-4, with TRBD2 matching 12 bases. The CDR3 runs 21 residues. Unmatched junction bases numbered 14, after V lost 1 base and J lost 1 base. CDR1 is MNHNS and CDR2 is SASEGT in the germline V gene. The CDR3 sequence: CASSEEFPSGGAAGAKNIQYF. The DNA for the CDR3 is TGTGCCAGCAGTGAAGAGTTCCCTAGCGGGGGGGCCGCGGGTGCCAAAAACATTCAGTACTTC.